A selection of T cell receptor beta chains follows, all from one sample in a study of technical replicates of blood from a handful of donors. TCRdb keeps only in-frame clones here, not all; method: immunoSEQ multiplex PCR. The sample has tens of thousands of clones; 75% to 90% are singletons. The specimen was T cells isolated from PBMCs. These TCRs come from a human donor in good health. Each CDR3 is given with its conserved first and last residue. D genes are given only for firm matches. Expanded clones get a size class; other rows say once, few or many, or leave the size out.

j_call cdr3_length d_call clone_size v_call cdr3_aa cdr3_nt
TRBJ2-1 16 TRBD2 . TRBV7-9 CASSLKTSGPHNEQFF TGTGCCAGCAGTTTGAAGACTAGCGGGCCCCACAATGAGCAGTTCTTC
TRBJ2-2 16 TRBD1 . TRBV19 CASSIGQGGNTGELFF TGTGCCAGTAGTATCGGACAGGGGGGGAACACCGGGGAGCTGTTTTTT
TRBJ2-5 16 . . TRBV11-2 CASSRARTELQETQYF TGTGCCAGCAGCCGCGCCCGGACAGAACTTCAAGAGACCCAGTACTTC
TRBJ1-1 15 TRBD1 few TRBV30 CAFRQGLVMNTEAFF TGTGCCTTCCGACAGGGCCTCGTCATGAACACTGAAGCTTTCTTT
TRBJ1-5 13 . few TRBV15 CATSTSGNQPQHF TGTGCCACCAGCACTAGTGGCAATCAGCCCCAGCATTTT
TRBJ2-7 13 . . TRBV7-9 CASSLANRGRGYF TGTGCCAGCAGCTTAGCGAACCGGGGCAGGGGATACTTC
TRBJ1-1 16 TRBD1 . TRBV28 CASSLRQGALNTEAFF TGTGCCAGCAGTTTGCGACAGGGGGCCCTGAACACTGAAGCTTTCTTT
TRBJ2-2 15 TRBD1 . TRBV5-1 CASSSGTDYTGELFF TGCGCCAGCAGCTCGGGGACAGATTACACCGGGGAGCTGTTTTTT
TRBJ1-1 13 . . TRBV15 CATSRTGNTEAFF TGTGCCACCAGCAGGACAGGTAACACTGAAGCTTTCTTT
TRBJ1-4 16 TRBD1 . TRBV6-6 CASSPDRVRTNEKLFF TGTGCCAGCAGCCCGGACAGGGTCAGGACTAATGAAAAACTGTTTTTT
TRBJ1-3 13 . . TRBV28 CASSQDPGNTIYF TGTGCCAGCAGTCAGGATCCTGGAAACACCATATATTTT
TRBJ2-5 18 . once TRBV7-2 CASSLEFGVGSFQETQYF TGTGCCAGCAGCTTAGAGTTTGGAGTGGGGAGCTTCCAAGAGACCCAGTACTTC
TRBJ2-3 15 . . TRBV11-3 CASSLDGQGRDTQYF TGTGCCAGCAGCTTAGATGGTCAGGGGAGAGATACGCAGTATTTT
TRBJ2-7 14 . . TRBV14 CASSQAHGDYEQYF TGTGCCAGCAGCCAAGCTCACGGGGACTACGAGCAGTACTTC
TRBJ2-7 14 TRBD1 . TRBV6-1 CASSGNRGIYEQYF TGTGCCAGCAGTGGGAACAGGGGGATCTACGAGCAGTACTTC
TRBJ2-1 16 TRBD1 . TRBV28 CASIGRGQGANNEQFF TGTGCCAGCATCGGACGGGGACAGGGGGCTAACAATGAGCAGTTCTTC
TRBJ2-2 14 . few TRBV10-1 CASSHPGLKGELFF TGCGCCAGCAGCCATCCGGGACTCAAAGGAGAGCTGTTTTTT
TRBJ1-1 12 . once TRBV6-1 CASSELMTEAFF TGTGCCAGCAGTGAATTAATGACTGAAGCTTTCTTT
TRBJ2-7 15 . . TRBV27 CASSSNNREPYEQYF TGTGCCAGCAGTTCGAACAACCGGGAACCCTACGAGCAGTACTTC
TRBJ2-2 14 . . TRBV10-1 CASSGPGGTGELFF TGCGCCAGCAGTGGGCCCGGGGGCACCGGGGAGCTGTTTTTT
TRBJ2-1 15 TRBD2 . TRBV7-3 CASSYGLAYNNEQFF TGTGCCAGCAGCTACGGACTAGCGTATAACAATGAGCAGTTCTTC
TRBJ1-1 16 . . TRBV25-1 CASSVGRGRGFLYAFF TGTGCCAGCAGTGTGGGTAGAGGACGCGGGTTTTTATACGCTTTCTTT
TRBJ1-2 14 TRBD1 . TRBV28 CASSTQGRIYGYTF TGTGCCAGCAGTACACAGGGGAGGATCTATGGCTACACCTTC